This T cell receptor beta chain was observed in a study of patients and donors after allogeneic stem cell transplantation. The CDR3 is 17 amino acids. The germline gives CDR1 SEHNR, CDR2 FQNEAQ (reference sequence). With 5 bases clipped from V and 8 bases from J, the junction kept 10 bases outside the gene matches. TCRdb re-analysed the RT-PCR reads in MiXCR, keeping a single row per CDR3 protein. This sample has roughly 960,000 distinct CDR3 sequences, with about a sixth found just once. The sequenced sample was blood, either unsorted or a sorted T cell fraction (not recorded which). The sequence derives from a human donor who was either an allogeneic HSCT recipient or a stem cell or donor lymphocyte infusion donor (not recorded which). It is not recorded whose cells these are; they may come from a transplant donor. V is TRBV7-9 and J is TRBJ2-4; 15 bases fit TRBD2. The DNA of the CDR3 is TGTGCCAGCAGCCCCGGACTAGCGGGAGGGCCAGATCACATTCAGTACTTC. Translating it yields CASSPGLAGGPDHIQYF.